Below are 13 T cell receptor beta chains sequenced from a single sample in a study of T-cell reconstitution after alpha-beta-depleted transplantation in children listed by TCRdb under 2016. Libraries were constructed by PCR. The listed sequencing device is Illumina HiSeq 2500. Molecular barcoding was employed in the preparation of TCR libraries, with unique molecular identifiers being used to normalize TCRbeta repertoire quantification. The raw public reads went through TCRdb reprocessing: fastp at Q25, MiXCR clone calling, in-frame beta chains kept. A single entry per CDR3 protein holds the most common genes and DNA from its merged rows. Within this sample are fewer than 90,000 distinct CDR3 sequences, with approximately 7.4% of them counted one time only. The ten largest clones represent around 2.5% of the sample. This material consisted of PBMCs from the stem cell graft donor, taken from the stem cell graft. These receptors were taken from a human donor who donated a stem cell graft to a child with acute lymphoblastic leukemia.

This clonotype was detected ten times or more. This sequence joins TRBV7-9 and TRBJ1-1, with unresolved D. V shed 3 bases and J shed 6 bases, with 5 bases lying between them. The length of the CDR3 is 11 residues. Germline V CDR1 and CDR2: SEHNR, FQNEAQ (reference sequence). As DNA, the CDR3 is TGTGCCAGCAGCTTCTCGGCTGAAGCTTTCTTT. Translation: CASSFSAEAFF. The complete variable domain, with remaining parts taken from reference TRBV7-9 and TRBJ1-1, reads DTGVSQNPRHKITKRGQNVTFRCDPISEHNRLYWYRQTLGQGPEFLTYFQNEAQLEKSRLLSDRFSAERPKGSFSTLEIQRTEQGDSAMYLCASSFSAEAFFGQGTRLTVV.

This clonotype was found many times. In nucleotides, the CDR3 is TGTGCCAGCAGCTTAGAACGAGGAACTGAAGCTTTCTTT. Translated, it gives CASSLERGTEAFF. V and J are TRBV7-3 and TRBJ1-1; D gene unclear. The CDR3 totals 13 residues. From germline, CDR1 is SGHTA and CDR2 FQGTGA. Trimming cost V 2 bases and J 5 bases, with 9 bases left between them.

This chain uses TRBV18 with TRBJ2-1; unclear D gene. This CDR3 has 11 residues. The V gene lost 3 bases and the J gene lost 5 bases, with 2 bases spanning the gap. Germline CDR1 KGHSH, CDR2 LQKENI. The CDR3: CASSPDNEQFF. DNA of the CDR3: TGTGCCAGCTCACCCGACAATGAGCAGTTCTTC.

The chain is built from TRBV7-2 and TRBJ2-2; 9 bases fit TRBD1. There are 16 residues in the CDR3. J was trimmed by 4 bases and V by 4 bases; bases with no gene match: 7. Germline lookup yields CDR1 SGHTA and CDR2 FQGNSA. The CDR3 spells CASSSSTGGGTGELFF. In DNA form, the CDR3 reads TGTGCCAGCAGCTCGTCGACAGGGGGGGGCACCGGGGAGCTGTTTTTT.

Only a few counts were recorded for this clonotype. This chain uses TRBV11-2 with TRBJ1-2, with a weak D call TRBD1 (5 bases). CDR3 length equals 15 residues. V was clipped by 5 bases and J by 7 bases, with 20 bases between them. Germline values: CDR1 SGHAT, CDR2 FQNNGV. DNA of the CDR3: TGTGCCAGCAGCCGGGACCCGCAGTTGGATTCTGGCTACACCTTC. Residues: CASSRDPQLDSGYTF.

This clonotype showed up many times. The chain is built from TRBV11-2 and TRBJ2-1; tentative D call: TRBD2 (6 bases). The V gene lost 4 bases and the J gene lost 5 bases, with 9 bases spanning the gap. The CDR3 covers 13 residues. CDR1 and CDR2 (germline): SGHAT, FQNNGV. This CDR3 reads CASSSGRNNEQFF. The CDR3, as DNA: TGTGCCAGCAGCTCCGGGAGAAACAATGAGCAGTTCTTC.

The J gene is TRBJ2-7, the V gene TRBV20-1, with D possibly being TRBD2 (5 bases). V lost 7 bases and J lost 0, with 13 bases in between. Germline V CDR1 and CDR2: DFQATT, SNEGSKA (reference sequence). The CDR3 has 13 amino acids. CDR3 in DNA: TGCAGTGGGAGGCGTGGAAGCTCCTACGAGCAGTACTTC. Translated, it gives CSGRRGSSYEQYF.

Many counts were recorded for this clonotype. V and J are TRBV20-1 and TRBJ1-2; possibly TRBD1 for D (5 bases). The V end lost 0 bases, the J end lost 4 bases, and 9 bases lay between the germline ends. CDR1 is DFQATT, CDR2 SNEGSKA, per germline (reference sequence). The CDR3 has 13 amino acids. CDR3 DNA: TGCAGTGCTAGAGACCCAGGGATCTATGGCTACACCTTC. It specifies CSARDPGIYGYTF.

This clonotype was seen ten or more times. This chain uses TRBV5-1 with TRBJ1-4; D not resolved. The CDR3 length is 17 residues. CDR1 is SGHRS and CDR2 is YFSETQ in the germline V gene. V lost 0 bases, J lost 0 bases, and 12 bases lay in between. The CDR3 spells CASSLAVSFSTNEKLFF. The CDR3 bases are TGCGCCAGCAGCTTGGCCGTCTCCTTTTCAACTAATGAAAAACTGTTTTTT.

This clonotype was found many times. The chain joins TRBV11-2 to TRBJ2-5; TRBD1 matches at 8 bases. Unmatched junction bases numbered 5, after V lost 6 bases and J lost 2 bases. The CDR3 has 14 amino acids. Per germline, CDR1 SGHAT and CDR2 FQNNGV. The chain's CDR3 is CASSTGQGQETQYF. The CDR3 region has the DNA TGTGCCAGCAGTACCGGACAGGGACAAGAGACCCAGTACTTC.

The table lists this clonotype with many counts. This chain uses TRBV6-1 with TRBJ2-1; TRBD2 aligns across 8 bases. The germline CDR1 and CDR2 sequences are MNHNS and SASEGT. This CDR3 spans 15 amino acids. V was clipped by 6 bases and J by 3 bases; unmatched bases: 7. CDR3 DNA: TGTGCCAGCAGAGATAGCGGGACGGTCTACAATGAGCAGTTCTTC. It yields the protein CASRDSGTVYNEQFF.

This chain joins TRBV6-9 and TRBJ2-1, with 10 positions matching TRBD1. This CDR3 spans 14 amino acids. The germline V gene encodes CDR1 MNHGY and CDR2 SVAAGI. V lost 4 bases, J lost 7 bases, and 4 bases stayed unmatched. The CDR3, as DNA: TGTGCCAGCAGTTGGACAGGGGGTGGGAATGAGCAGTTCTTC. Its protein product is CASSWTGGGNEQFF.

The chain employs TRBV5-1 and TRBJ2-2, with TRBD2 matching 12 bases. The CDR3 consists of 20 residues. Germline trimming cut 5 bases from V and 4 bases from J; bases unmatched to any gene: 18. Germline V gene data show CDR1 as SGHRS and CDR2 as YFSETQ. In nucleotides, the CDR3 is TGCGCCAGCAGTTTGACTTGGCGACTAGCGGGAGCAAGGAGCACCGGGGAGCTGTTTTTT. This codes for CASSLTWRLAGARSTGELFF.